What follows are 18 T cell receptor beta chains derived from one specimen sequenced in a study of regulatory T cells in long-lasting Graves disease. Building of the TCR beta libraries involved iRepertoire HTBI primers and Arm-PCR of CDR3 regions. TCRdb passed the multiplex PCR reads through MiXCR, listing each CDR3 protein once. This table has around 400,000 distinct CDR3 sequences, around 23% appearing once. Time point: persistent/refractory GD, antithyroid drugs over 5 years with positive TRAb. From RNA extracted from PBMCs, the TCR library was made. The material sequenced was peripheral blood mononuclear cells (PBMCs), taken when the disease was refractory, from a patient treated with antithyroid drugs. Every receptor here comes from a woman aged 40-49 years with Graves disease.

The J gene is TRBJ1-4, the V gene TRBV28; D is unclear. Germline CDR1 reads MDHEN; CDR2 reads SYDVKM. The CDR3 spans 17 residues. Trimming left V 3 bases short and J 5 bases short, with 19 bases between. CDR3 residues: CASSFLAPGSLNEKLFF. In DNA, the CDR3 is TGTGCCAGCAGTTTTCTGGCACCTGGCAGCCTCAATGAAAAACTGTTTTTT. The full variable domain, with the rest looked up from reference TRBV28 and TRBJ1-4, is DVKVTQSSRYLVKRTGEKVFLECVQDMDHENMFWYRQDPGLGLRLIYFSYDVKMKEKGDIPEGYSVSREKKERFSLILESASTNQTSMYLCASSFLAPGSLNEKLFFGSGTQLSVL.

The V call is TRBV6-2 or TRBV6-3, the J call TRBJ1-1, with D unclear. The CDR3 consists of 16 residues. Trimming left V 2 bases short and J 0 bases short, with 13 bases between. Per germline, CDR1 MNHEY and CDR2 SVGEGT. The CDR3 nucleotides are TGTGCCAGCAGTTACCCCCTAAGGACTATGAACACTGAAGCTTTCTTT. Encoded protein: CASSYPLRTMNTEAFF.

This clonotype was recorded at least ten times. The chain employs TRBV6-5 and TRBJ1-4, with TRBD1 identical over 7 bases. The CDR3 has 16 amino acids. The trim removed 0 bases at V and 2 bases at J, leaving 3 bases unmatched. Germline-derived CDR1 and CDR2 are MNHEY and SVGAGI. The CDR3 DNA reads as TGTGCCAGCAGTTACTCCGGGACAGCCACTAATGAAAAACTGTTTTTT. It is translated as CASSYSGTATNEKLFF.

The chain is built from TRBV7-3 and TRBJ2-3; D gene uncertain. Per the germline V gene, CDR1 is SGHTA and CDR2 is FQGTGA. The CDR3 extends over 12 amino acids. V gave up 5 bases and J gave up 7 bases, with 10 bases separating them. The DNA of the CDR3 is TGTGCCAGCAGCCGCGACCTTTATACGCAGTATTTT. Its protein product is CASSRDLYTQYF.

This clonotype showed up many times. This chain joins TRBV28 and TRBJ2-4; 9 nucleotides agree with TRBD2. V trimming: 1 base; J trimming: 2 bases; junction bases outside the gene matches: 15. This CDR3 has 20 residues. CDR1 and CDR2 (germline): MDHEN, SYDVKM. The CDR3 DNA reads TGTGCCAGCAGTTTATTCGGGATAGCGGGAGCTTCTCAGCCCAAAAACATTCAGTACTTC. Protein product: CASSLFGIAGASQPKNIQYF.

J is TRBJ2-7 and V is TRBV5-1, with D perhaps TRBD1 (5 bases). V was trimmed by 7 bases and J by 6 bases, leaving 11 bases between them. Germline loops: CDR1 SGHRS, CDR2 YFSETQ. CDR3 size: 11 residues. CDR3 region: CASLGALEQYF. Here the CDR3 DNA reads TGCGCCAGCTTAGGGGCCCTCGAGCAGTACTTC.

At least ten counts were recorded for this clonotype. The gene calls are TRBV5-4 and TRBJ1-1; a weak D match, TRBD1 (6 bases). With 1 base removed from V and 2 bases from J, the gap between germline ends came to 18 bases. CDR3 length: 17 residues. The V gene's germline CDR1 is SGHNT and CDR2 YYREEE (reference sequence). The CDR3 coding sequence is TGTGCCAGCAGCTTGCTTGGGACACCAACTCTTAACACTGAAGCTTTCTTT. It specifies CASSLLGTPTLNTEAFF.

The sample holds a few counts of this clonotype. V and J are TRBV6-2 or TRBV6-3 and TRBJ2-5; the match to TRBD1 covers 7 bases. After removal of 2 bases from V and 5 bases from J, the junction contained 8 bases not matched to a gene. Germline CDR1 reads MNHEY; CDR2 reads SVGEGT. The CDR3 covers 15 residues. In DNA, the CDR3 is TGTGCCAGCAGTTACGGGACAGTGGTTGGGGAGACCCAGTACTTC. This codes for CASSYGTVVGETQYF.

This clonotype came up a few times. V usage is TRBV20-1 and J usage is TRBJ2-7, with 9 nucleotides matching TRBD1. Germline-derived CDR1 and CDR2 are DFQATT and SNEGSKA (reference sequence). Trimming cost V 4 bases and J 3 bases; bases outside gene matches: 4. The CDR3 totals 13 residues. The DNA of the CDR3 is TGCAGTGCTACCCAGGACAGGGGCTACGAGCAGTACTTC. This translates into CSATQDRGYEQYF.

This clonotype was counted many times. The gene calls are TRBV27 and TRBJ2-5, with 9 bases identical to TRBD2. This CDR3 region has 15 residues. V lost 2 bases, J lost 4 bases, and 5 bases stayed unmatched. Germline V gene data show CDR1 as MNHEY and CDR2 as SMNVEV (reference sequence). DNA for the CDR3: TGTGCCAGCAGTTTAGGGGCTAGCGGGACAGAGACCCAGTACTTC. This sequence encodes CASSLGASGTETQYF.

The V call is TRBV19, the J call TRBJ2-5; D gene ambiguous. The CDR3 is made up of 14 amino acids. From germline, CDR1 is LNHDA and CDR2 SQIVND (reference sequence). The ends were cut back, 1 base at V and 1 base at J, with 7 bases in the middle. In nucleotides, the CDR3 is TGTGCCAGTAGTATAGTTTACGGCCAAGAGACCCAGTACTTC. Protein product: CASSIVYGQETQYF.

This clonotype was recorded at least ten times. The chain has TRBV27 and TRBJ2-7; 12 bases line up with TRBD2. This CDR3 region has 15 residues. Germline CDR1 is MNHEY and CDR2 is SMNVEV (reference sequence). Trimming cost V 5 bases and J 2 bases; bases outside gene matches: 4. The CDR3 nucleotides read TGTGCCAGCAGTCGACTAGCGGGAGCCACCTACGAGCAGTACTTC. Protein product: CASSRLAGATYEQYF.

This clonotype was detected once. The rearrangement joins TRBV7-6 to TRBJ1-2; possibly TRBD1 for D (6 bases). CDR1 and CDR2 from the germline V gene are SGHVS and FNYEAQ. Trimming pared 11 bases from V and 8 bases from J, leaving 21 bases between. This CDR3 comprises 13 residues. DNA for the CDR3: TGTGCCGCCAGGCACAGCGGGGGCGGGGGCTACACCTTC. Protein sequence: CAARHSGGGGYTF. Combining the CDR3 with reference TRBV7-6 and TRBJ1-2 gives the whole variable domain GAGVSQSPRYKVTKRGQDVALRCDPISGHVSLYWYRQALGQGPEFLTYFNYEAQQDKSGLPNDRFSAERPEGSISTLTIQRTEQRDSAMYRCAARHSGGGGYTFGSGTRLTVV.

V gene TRBV12-3 or TRBV12-4 combines with J gene TRBJ1-5; D possibly corresponds to TRBD1 (6 bases). The CDR3 is 12 residues long. V was cut by 6 bases and J by 5 bases, with 8 bases left in between. CDR3 sequence reads: CASRRTDQPQHF. In DNA, the CDR3 is TGTGCCAGCAGACGGACAGATCAGCCCCAGCATTTT.

This clonotype has at least ten counts. The rearrangement links TRBV2 to TRBJ1-1; a weak D match, TRBD1 (6 bases). The CDR3 is 13 amino acids. V was clipped by 7 bases and J by 1 base, with 10 bases between them. The germline V gene has CDR1 SNHLY and CDR2 FYNNEI. The CDR3: CASKGQQNTEAFF. The CDR3 coding sequence is TGTGCCAGCAAAGGACAGCAGAACACTGAAGCTTTCTTT. Using reference TRBV2 and TRBJ1-1 for the parts outside the CDR3, the full variable domain is EPEVTQTPSHQVTQMGQEVILRCVPISNHLYFYWYRQILGQKVEFLVSFYNNEISEKSEIFDDQFSVERPDGSNFTLKIRSTKLEDSAMYFCASKGQQNTEAFFGQGTRLTVV.

J is TRBJ1-5 and V is TRBV20-1; 8 nucleotides agree with TRBD1. The junction had 8 bases not matched to a gene; V was cut back by 3 bases and J by 1 base. Germline lookup yields CDR1 DFQATT and CDR2 SNEGSKA (reference sequence). The CDR3 covers 16 residues. CDR3 residues: CSASDRGLVSNQPQHF. Written as DNA, the CDR3 is TGCAGTGCTAGCGACAGGGGTTTAGTAAGCAATCAGCCCCAGCATTTT.

This clonotype was seen ten or more times. The CDR3, as DNA: TGTGCCAGCAGCTTGGGACAGACCTATGGCTACACCTTC. Translation gives CASSLGQTYGYTF. The chain combines TRBV7-9 with TRBJ1-2; 7 bases are shared with TRBD1. The J segment lost 4 bases and the V segment lost 3 bases, leaving 2 bases of the junction unmatched. Germline CDR1 reads SEHNR; CDR2 reads FQNEAQ (reference sequence). The CDR3 has 13 amino acids. Full variable domain (rest looked up from reference TRBV7-9 and TRBJ1-2): DTGVSQNPRHKITKRGQNVTFRCDPISEHNRLYWYRQTLGQGPEFLTYFQNEAQLEKSRLLSDRFSAERPKGSFSTLEIQRTEQGDSAMYLCASSLGQTYGYTFGSGTRLTVV.

The count of this clonotype is one. The V gene is TRBV5-1, the J gene TRBJ2-1; 10 bases are a match to TRBD2. The CDR3 covers 16 residues. The germline V gene encodes CDR1 SGHRS and CDR2 YFSETQ. The ends lost 0 bases at V and 8 bases at J; junction bases unmatched: 8. In DNA form, the CDR3 reads TGCGCCAGCAGCTTGGCCGGTCTAGCGGGAGTCGATGAGCAGTTCTTC. Translated: CASSLAGLAGVDEQFF. The variable domain in full, completed from reference TRBV5-1 and TRBJ2-1, reads KAGVTQTPRYLIKTRGQQVTLSCSPISGHRSVSWYQQTPGQGLQFLFEYFSETQRNKGNFPGRFSGRQFSNSRSEMNVSTLELGDSALYLCASSLAGLAGVDEQFFGPGTRLTVL.